What follows are 20 T cell receptor beta chains derived from one specimen sequenced in a study of T cell changes during pregnancy in multiple sclerosis. Libraries were prepared by immunoSEQ multiplex PCR; TCRdb keeps only in-frame clonotypes and omits some of them. The repertoire includes approximately 48,000 clones, 94% of them detected once, and approximately 5.5% sits in the top ten. Material: CD8+ T cells from peripheral blood mononuclear cells, obtained before pregnancy. The receptors were sampled from a female donor with multiple sclerosis, enrolled in a pregnancy study.

This chain links TRBV5-5 with TRBJ1-3; perhaps TRBD1 as D (5 bases). Looked up from germline, CDR1 is SGHKS and CDR2 is YYEKEE (reference sequence). The CDR3 spans 16 residues. V dropped 1 base and J dropped 0 bases, with 11 bases sitting between them. The CDR3 nucleotides are TGTGCCAGCAGCTTGTTCGACAGCCGCTCTGGAAACACCATATATTTT. The encoded protein is CASSLFDSRSGNTIYF.

The chain is built from TRBV7-9 and TRBJ1-1; 9 positions match TRBD1. V trimming: 4 bases; J trimming: 4 bases; junction bases outside the gene matches: 7. The CDR3 length is 15 residues. CDR1 is SEHNR, CDR2 FQNEAQ, per germline (reference sequence). DNA of the CDR3: TGTGCCAGCAGCTCGACCGGGACAGGGACCACTGAAGCTTTCTTT. Its translation: CASSSTGTGTTEAFF.

The chain links TRBV7-9 to TRBJ2-1; tentative D call: TRBD1 (6 bases). The germline V gene encodes CDR1 SEHNR and CDR2 FQNEAQ (reference sequence). The CDR3 sequence is 12 residues long. V was shortened by 3 bases and J by 10 bases, with 10 bases between the two germline ends. CDR3 in DNA: TGTGCCAGCAGCTTTACAGGACAGGAGCAGTTCTTC. It encodes CASSFTGQEQFF.

The chain has TRBV4-1 and TRBJ2-7, with TRBD1 identical over 10 bases. CDR1 is MGHRA and CDR2 is YSYEKL in the germline V gene. Trimming removed 4 bases from V and 4 bases from J; junction bases left unmatched: 4. The CDR3 runs to 14 residues. CDR3 loop: CASSLGGQGYEQYF. The CDR3 DNA sequence: TGCGCCAGCAGCCTTGGGGGACAGGGGTACGAGCAGTACTTC.

The chain recombines TRBV27 with TRBJ2-7; TRBD2 is a possible D gene (6 bases). Per the germline V gene, CDR1 is MNHEY and CDR2 is SMNVEV (reference sequence). V lost 3 bases and J lost 4, with 16 bases in between. The CDR3 totals 15 residues. The CDR3 loop reads CASSFAGRETYEQYF. CDR3 nucleotides: TGTGCCAGCAGTTTCGCGGGACGGGAAACTTACGAGCAGTACTTC.

The chain recombines TRBV4-2 with TRBJ2-7; 8 nucleotides align to TRBD2. The germline gives CDR1 LGHNA, CDR2 YNFKEQ. The CDR3 loop spans 15 amino acids. J lost 3 bases, V lost 0 bases, and 4 bases had no gene match. The CDR3 loop is CASSQDVSGSYEQYF. Here the CDR3 DNA reads TGTGCCAGCAGCCAAGATGTCAGCGGGAGCTACGAGCAGTACTTC.

The chain links TRBV19 to TRBJ2-7, with a weak D call TRBD2 (6 bases). Germline V gene lookup returns CDR1 LNHDA and CDR2 SQIVND (reference sequence). V was pared by 5 bases and J by 1 base, with 12 bases between. The CDR3 spans 14 residues. CDR3 region: CASSSGDSSYEQYF. CDR3 DNA: TGTGCCAGTAGTTCGGGGGACTCTTCCTACGAGCAGTACTTC. Looking up the rest from reference TRBV19 and TRBJ2-7 gives the full variable domain: DGGITQSPKYLFRKEGQNVTLSCEQNLNHDAMYWYRQDPGQGLRLIYYSQIVNDFQKGDIAEGYSVSREKKESFPLTVTSAQKNPTAFYLCASSSGDSSYEQYFGPGTRLTVT.

The chain uses TRBV29-1 and TRBJ2-2; D remains unclear. The length of the CDR3 is 12 residues. The V gene lost 4 bases and the J gene lost 1 base, with 4 bases spanning the gap. Germline CDR1 and CDR2: SQVTM and ANQGSEA. CDR3 DNA: TGCAGCGTTGGGCAGAACACCGGGGAGCTGTTTTTT. Encoded protein: CSVGQNTGELFF.

This chain connects TRBV30 to TRBJ2-3; 14 bases fit TRBD2. V was clipped by 1 base and J by 0 bases; unmatched bases: 9. The V gene's germline CDR1 is GTSNPN and CDR2 SVGIG (reference sequence). This CDR3 contains 19 residues. The CDR3 region has the DNA TGTGCCTGGAGTGCTTTTAGGACTAGCGGGGGGCACAGCACAGATACGCAGTATTTT. Translating gives CAWSAFRTSGGHSTDTQYF. Looking up the rest from reference TRBV30 and TRBJ2-3 gives the full variable domain: SQTIHQWPATLVQPVGSPLSLECTVEGTSNPNLYWYRQAAGRGLQLLFYSVGIGQISSEVPQNLSASRPQDRQFILSSKKLLLSDSGFYLCAWSAFRTSGGHSTDTQYFGPGTRLTVL.

The chain combines TRBV6-4 with TRBJ2-2; TRBD1 aligns across 8 bases. CDR3 length: 16 amino acids. The junction had 9 bases not matched to a gene; V was cut back by 6 bases and J by 3 bases. Germline V gives CDR1 MRHNA, CDR2 SNTAGT. CDR3 protein: CASSGQGPADTGELFF. As DNA, the CDR3 is TGTGCCAGCAGCGGACAGGGACCCGCGGACACCGGGGAGCTGTTTTTT.

This rearrangement joins TRBV29-1 to TRBJ1-1, with no clear D. The CDR3 is 12 residues long. Trimming took 3 bases from V and 1 from J, leaving 6 bases between them. The V gene's germline CDR1 is SQVTM and CDR2 ANQGSEA. The CDR3 here is CSVERQNTEAFF. CDR3 DNA sequence: TGCAGCGTTGAGAGACAGAACACTGAAGCTTTCTTT. The whole variable domain, filled in from reference TRBV29-1 and TRBJ1-1, reads SAVISQKPSRDICQRGTSLTIQCQVDSQVTMMFWYRQQPGQSLTLIATANQGSEATYESGFVIDKFPISRPNLTFSTLTVSNMSPEDSSIYLCSVERQNTEAFFGQGTRLTVV.

This clone was detected only once. This same CDR3 is encoded by further DNA sequences in the sample. This chain connects TRBV27 to TRBJ2-7; D might be TRBD1 (5 bases). V shed 3 bases and J shed 3 bases, with 9 bases lying between them. CDR3 length: 13 residues. CDR1 is MNHEY and CDR2 is SMNVEV in the germline V gene (reference sequence). The CDR3 nucleotides read TGTGCCAGCAGTTTTCAGGGCAGCTACGAGCAGTACTTC. It codes for CASSFQGSYEQYF.

The J gene is TRBJ2-6, the V gene TRBV27; a possible D gene is TRBD1 (6 bases). This CDR3 region has 17 residues. The germline CDR1 and CDR2 sequences are MNHEY and SMNVEV (reference sequence). Trimming took 5 bases from V and 0 from J, leaving 14 bases between them. The CDR3 coding sequence is TGTGCCAGCAGTCCCTTGGACAGTAACTCTGGGGCCAACGTCCTGACTTTC. Its protein is CASSPLDSNSGANVLTF.

The chain links TRBV7-9 to TRBJ2-2; 9 positions agree with TRBD1. CDR1 is SEHNR, CDR2 FQNEAQ, per germline (reference sequence). The CDR3 totals 15 residues. Germline trimming cut 11 bases from V and 6 bases from J; bases unmatched to any gene: 13. The CDR3 bases are TGTGCCGCCAGTTCACAGGGGGCGGTGGCCGGGGAGCTGTTTTTT. Protein product: CAASSQGAVAGELFF.

This clone was detected a few times. V is TRBV5-1 and J is TRBJ1-2, with 8 positions matching TRBD1. CDR1 and CDR2 (germline): SGHRS, YFSETQ. The CDR3 contains 13 residues. The ends lost 0 bases at V and 13 bases at J; junction bases unmatched: 8. CDR3 bases: TGCGCCAGCAGCTTGGAGGCAGGGGGCATCGGCACCTTC. Translated, it gives CASSLEAGGIGTF.

V usage is TRBV5-1 and J usage is TRBJ1-5, with 8 bases fitting TRBD1. The J segment lost 6 bases and the V segment lost 3 bases, leaving 5 bases of the junction unmatched. CDR3 size: 14 residues. Germline CDR1 reads SGHRS; CDR2 reads YFSETQ. The CDR3 DNA reads TGCGCCAGCAGCTCCGGACAGGGAGCTCAGCCCCAGCATTTT. Translation gives CASSSGQGAQPQHF.

This chain uses TRBV7-3 with TRBJ2-3, with 11 bases matching TRBD1. In germline, CDR1 is SGHTA, CDR2 FQGTGA. CDR3 length: 15 residues. Trimming removed 5 bases from V and 4 bases from J; junction bases left unmatched: 5. CDR3 loop: CASSRTGGASDTQYF. Written as DNA, the CDR3 is TGTGCCAGCAGCAGGACAGGGGGCGCCTCAGATACGCAGTATTTT.

The V and J genes are TRBV27 and TRBJ2-7; D gene unclear. In germline, CDR1 is MNHEY, CDR2 SMNVEV (reference sequence). The CDR3 loop spans 13 amino acids. Trimming took 3 bases from V and 2 from J, leaving 8 bases between them. The CDR3: CASSLVGPYEQYF. CDR3 DNA: TGTGCCAGCAGTTTGGTGGGCCCCTACGAGCAGTACTTC.

The chain has TRBV7-3 and TRBJ2-1; TRBD2 agrees at 15 bases. Unmatched junction bases numbered 3, after V lost 5 bases and J lost 10 bases. The length of the CDR3 is 14 residues. The V gene's germline CDR1 is SGHTA and CDR2 FQGTGA. The CDR3 sequence: CASSPGTSGGEQFF. Here the CDR3 DNA reads TGTGCCAGCAGCCCCGGGACTAGCGGGGGGGAGCAGTTCTTC.

The chain recombines TRBV7-8 with TRBJ2-5; a weak D match, TRBD1 (5 bases). Per germline, CDR1 SGHVS and CDR2 FQNEAQ. CDR3 length: 15 amino acids. Trimming shortened V by 5 bases and J by 0 bases, and 13 bases separated the two germline ends. CDR3 bases: TGTGCCAGCAGCCCCCCAGGGATAAACCAAGAGACCCAGTACTTC. This encodes CASSPPGINQETQYF.